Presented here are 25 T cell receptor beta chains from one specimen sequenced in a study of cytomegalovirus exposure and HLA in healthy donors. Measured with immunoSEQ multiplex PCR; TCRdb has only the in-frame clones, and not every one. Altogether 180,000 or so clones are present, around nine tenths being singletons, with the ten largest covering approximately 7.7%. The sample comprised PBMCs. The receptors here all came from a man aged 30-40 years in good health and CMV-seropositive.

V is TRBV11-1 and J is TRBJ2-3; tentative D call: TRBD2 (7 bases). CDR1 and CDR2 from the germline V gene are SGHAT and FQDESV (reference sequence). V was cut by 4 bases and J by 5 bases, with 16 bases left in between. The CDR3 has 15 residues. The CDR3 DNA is TGTGCCAGCAGCTCTGATGGGGGGGCCGGAGATACGCAGTATTTT. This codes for CASSSDGGAGDTQYF.

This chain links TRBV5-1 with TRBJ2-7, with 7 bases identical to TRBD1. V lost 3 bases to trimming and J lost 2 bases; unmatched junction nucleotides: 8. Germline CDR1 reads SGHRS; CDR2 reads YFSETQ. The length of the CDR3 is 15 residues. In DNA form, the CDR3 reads TGCGCCAGCAGCTGGGGACAGAGCGGAGCCTACGAGCAGTACTTC. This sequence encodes CASSWGQSGAYEQYF.

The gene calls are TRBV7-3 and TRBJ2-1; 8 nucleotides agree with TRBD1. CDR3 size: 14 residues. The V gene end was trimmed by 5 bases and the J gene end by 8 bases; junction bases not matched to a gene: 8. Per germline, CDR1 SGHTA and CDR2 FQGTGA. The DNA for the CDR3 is TGTGCCAGCAGCCAAGGACAGGGTGTAGATGAGCAGTTCTTC. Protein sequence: CASSQGQGVDEQFF.

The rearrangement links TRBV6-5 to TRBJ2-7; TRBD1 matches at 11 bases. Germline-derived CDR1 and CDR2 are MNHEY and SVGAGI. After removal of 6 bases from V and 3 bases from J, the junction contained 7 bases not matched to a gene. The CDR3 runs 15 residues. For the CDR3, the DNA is TGTGCCAGCAGCCGATCGGGACAGGGGGTCTACGAGCAGTACTTC. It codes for CASSRSGQGVYEQYF.

This CDR3 is CASSLDRSYNEQFF. The CDR3 DNA sequence: TGTGCCAGCAGCTTAGATCGGTCCTACAATGAGCAGTTCTTC. V usage is TRBV11-2 and J usage is TRBJ2-1, with D uncertain. This CDR3 is built from 14 residues. Germline CDR1 is SGHAT and CDR2 is FQNNGV. V lost 0 bases to trimming and J lost 1 base, with 4 bases between them.

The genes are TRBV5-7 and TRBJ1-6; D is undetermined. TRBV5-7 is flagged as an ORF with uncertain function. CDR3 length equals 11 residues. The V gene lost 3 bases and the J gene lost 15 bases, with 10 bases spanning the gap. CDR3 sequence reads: CASSSDVGLHF. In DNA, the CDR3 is TGTGCCAGCAGCTCGGACGTAGGCCTCCACTTT.

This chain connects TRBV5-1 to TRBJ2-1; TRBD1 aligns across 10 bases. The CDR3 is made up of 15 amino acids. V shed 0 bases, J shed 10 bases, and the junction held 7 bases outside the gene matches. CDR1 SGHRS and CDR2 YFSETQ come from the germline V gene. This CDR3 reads CASSLEGTGAQEQFF. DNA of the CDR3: TGCGCCAGCAGCTTGGAAGGGACAGGGGCGCAGGAGCAGTTCTTC.

CDR3 sequence (DNA): TGTGCCAGCAGCTTGTATGTTGGCTACAATGAGCAGTTCTTC. Its translation is CASSLYVGYNEQFF. The rearrangement joins TRBV5-6 to TRBJ2-1; D remains unclear. The V end was cut by 1 base, the J end by 3 bases, with 8 bases between. The CDR3 is 14 residues long. Germline CDR1 and CDR2: SGHDT and YYEEEE.

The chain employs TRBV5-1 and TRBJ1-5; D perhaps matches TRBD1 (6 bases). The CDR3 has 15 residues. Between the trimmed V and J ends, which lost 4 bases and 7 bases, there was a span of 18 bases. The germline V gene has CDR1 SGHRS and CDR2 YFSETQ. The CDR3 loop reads CASSPQGQGRQPQHF. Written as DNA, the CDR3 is TGCGCCAGCAGCCCGCAGGGGCAGGGAAGGCAGCCCCAGCATTTT. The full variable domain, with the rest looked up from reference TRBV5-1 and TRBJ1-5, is KAGVTQTPRYLIKTRGQQVTLSCSPISGHRSVSWYQQTPGQGLQFLFEYFSETQRNKGNFPGRFSGRQFSNSRSEMNVSTLELGDSALYLCASSPQGQGRQPQHFGDGTRLSIL.

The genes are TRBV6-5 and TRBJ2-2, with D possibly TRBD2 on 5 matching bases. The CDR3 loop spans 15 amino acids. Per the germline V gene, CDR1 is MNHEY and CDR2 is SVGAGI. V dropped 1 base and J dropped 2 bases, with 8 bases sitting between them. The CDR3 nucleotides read TGTGCCAGCAGTTACTTCCCGGGAAACACCGGGGAGCTGTTTTTT. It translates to CASSYFPGNTGELFF.

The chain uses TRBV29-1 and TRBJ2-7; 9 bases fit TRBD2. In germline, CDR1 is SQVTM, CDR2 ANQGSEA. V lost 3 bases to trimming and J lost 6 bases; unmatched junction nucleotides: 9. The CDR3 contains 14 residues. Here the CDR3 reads CSVDVKGLAGEQYF. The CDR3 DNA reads TGCAGCGTTGATGTCAAGGGACTAGCAGGCGAGCAGTACTTC.

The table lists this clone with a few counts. As DNA, the CDR3 is TGCAGCGGAGGGGGGGGTCCTAATTCACCCCTCCACTTT. It specifies CSGGGGPNSPLHF. The chain links TRBV29-1 to TRBJ1-6; possibly TRBD1 for D (6 bases). CDR1 and CDR2 (germline): SQVTM, ANQGSEA. This CDR3 has 13 amino acids. V was shortened by 7 bases and J by 6 bases, with 13 bases between the two germline ends.

CDR3 loop: CASRREEGNTEAFF. CDR3 DNA sequence: TGTGCCAGCCGTAGGGAAGAGGGGAACACTGAAGCTTTCTTT. V is TRBV2 and J is TRBJ1-1; no clear D gene. The CDR3 consists of 14 residues. Trimming stripped 8 bases from V and 1 base from J, with 14 bases between. Germline values: CDR1 SNHLY, CDR2 FYNNEI.

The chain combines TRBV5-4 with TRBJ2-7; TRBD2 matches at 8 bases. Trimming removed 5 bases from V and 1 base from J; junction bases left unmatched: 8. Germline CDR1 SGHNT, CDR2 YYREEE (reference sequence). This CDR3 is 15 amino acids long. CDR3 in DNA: TGTGCCAGCAGTCCTCCCAGCGGGGGATCCTACGAGCAGTACTTC. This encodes CASSPPSGGSYEQYF. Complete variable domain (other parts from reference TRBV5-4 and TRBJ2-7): ETGVTQSPTHLIKTRGQQVTLRCSSQSGHNTVSWYQQALGQGPQFIFQYYREEENGRGNFPPRFSGLQFPNYSSELNVNALELDDSALYLCASSPPSGGSYEQYFGPGTRLTVT.

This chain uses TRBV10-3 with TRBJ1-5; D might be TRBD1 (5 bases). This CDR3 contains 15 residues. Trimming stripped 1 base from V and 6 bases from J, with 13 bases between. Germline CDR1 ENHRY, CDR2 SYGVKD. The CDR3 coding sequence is TGTGCCATCAGTGAGTGGGGGGGTGGCAGTCAGCCCCAGCATTTT. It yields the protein CAISEWGGGSQPQHF.

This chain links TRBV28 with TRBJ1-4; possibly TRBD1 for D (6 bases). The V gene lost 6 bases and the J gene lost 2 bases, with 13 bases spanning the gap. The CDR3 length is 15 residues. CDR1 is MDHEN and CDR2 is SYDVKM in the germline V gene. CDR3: CASRVGTTTNEKLFF. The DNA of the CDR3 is TGTGCCAGCAGAGTTGGGACAACCACTAATGAAAAACTGTTTTTT.

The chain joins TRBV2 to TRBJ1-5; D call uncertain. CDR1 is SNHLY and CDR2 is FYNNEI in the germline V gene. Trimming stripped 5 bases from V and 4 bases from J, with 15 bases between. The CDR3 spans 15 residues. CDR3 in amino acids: CASSLLMIGNQPQHF. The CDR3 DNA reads TGTGCCAGCAGTCTCCTCATGATTGGGAATCAGCCCCAGCATTTT.

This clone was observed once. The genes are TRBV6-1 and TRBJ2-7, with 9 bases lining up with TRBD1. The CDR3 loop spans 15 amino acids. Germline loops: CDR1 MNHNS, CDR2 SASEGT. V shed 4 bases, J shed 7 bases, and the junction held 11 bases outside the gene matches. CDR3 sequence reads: CASSANTGGAGEQYF. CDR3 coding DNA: TGTGCCAGCAGTGCGAACACAGGGGGCGCGGGGGAGCAGTACTTC.

CDR3 loop: CASSLLGTNEKLFF. DNA for the CDR3: TGTGCCAGCAGTTTACTTGGGACTAATGAAAAACTGTTTTTT. The chain uses TRBV27 and TRBJ1-4; D not certain. This CDR3 region has 14 residues. V dropped 2 bases and J dropped 2 bases, with 6 bases sitting between them. CDR1 and CDR2 from the germline V gene are MNHEY and SMNVEV (reference sequence).

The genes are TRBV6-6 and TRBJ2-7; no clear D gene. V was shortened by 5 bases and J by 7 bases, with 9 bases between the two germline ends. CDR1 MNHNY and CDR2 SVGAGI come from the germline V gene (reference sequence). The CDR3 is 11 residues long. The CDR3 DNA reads TGTGCCAGCAGTACGTTTAGGGAGCAGTACTTC. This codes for CASSTFREQYF.

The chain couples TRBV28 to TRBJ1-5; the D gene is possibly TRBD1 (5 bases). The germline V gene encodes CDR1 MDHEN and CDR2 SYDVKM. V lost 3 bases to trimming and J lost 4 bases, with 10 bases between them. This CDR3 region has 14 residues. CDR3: CASSFQWGNQPQHF. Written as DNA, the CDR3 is TGTGCCAGCAGTTTCCAGTGGGGGAATCAGCCCCAGCATTTT. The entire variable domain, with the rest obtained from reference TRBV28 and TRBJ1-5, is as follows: DVKVTQSSRYLVKRTGEKVFLECVQDMDHENMFWYRQDPGLGLRLIYFSYDVKMKEKGDIPEGYSVSREKKERFSLILESASTNQTSMYLCASSFQWGNQPQHFGDGTRLSIL.

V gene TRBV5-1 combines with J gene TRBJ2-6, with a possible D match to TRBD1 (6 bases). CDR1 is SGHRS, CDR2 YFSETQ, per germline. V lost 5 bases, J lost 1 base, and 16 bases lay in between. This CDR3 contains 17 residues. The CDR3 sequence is CASSTPATGSGANVLTF. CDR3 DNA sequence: TGCGCCAGCAGTACCCCGGCGACAGGATCTGGGGCCAACGTCCTGACTTTC.

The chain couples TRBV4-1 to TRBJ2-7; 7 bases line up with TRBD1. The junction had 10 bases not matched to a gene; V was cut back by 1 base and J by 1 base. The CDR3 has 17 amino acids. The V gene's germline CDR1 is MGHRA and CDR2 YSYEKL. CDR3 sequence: CASSQGTQGELSYEQYF. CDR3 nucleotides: TGCGCCAGCAGCCAAGGGACTCAGGGGGAACTGTCCTACGAGCAGTACTTC.

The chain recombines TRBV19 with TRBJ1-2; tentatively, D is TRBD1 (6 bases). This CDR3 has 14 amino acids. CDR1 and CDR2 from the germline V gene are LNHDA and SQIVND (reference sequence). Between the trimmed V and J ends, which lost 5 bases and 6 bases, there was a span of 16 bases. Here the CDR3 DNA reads TGTGCCAGTAGTGTCAGGACAGAGTTTCATGGCTACACCTTC. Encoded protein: CASSVRTEFHGYTF.

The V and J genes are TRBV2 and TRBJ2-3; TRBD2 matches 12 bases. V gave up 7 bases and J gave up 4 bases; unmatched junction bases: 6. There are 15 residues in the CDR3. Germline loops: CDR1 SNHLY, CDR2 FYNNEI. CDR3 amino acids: CASIRLAGVSDTQYF. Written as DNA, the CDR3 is TGTGCCAGCATTCGACTAGCGGGAGTCTCAGATACGCAGTATTTT.